This T cell receptor (beta chain) was recorded in a study of siplizumab effects on memory and regulatory T cells. Findings and caveats of the study: Reactions containing siplizumab showed mappable alloreactive CD4+ clones averaging 68.8% Treg-derived, versus around 26% in controls. There were only a minor fraction of alloreactive clones that mapped to unstimulated subsets. In siplizumab cultures, the suppressive function of proliferating Tregs remained unconfirmed. In roughly 75-95% of proliferating CD4+ or CD8+ clones, a naive or memory phenotype could not be assigned.

Remarks on this clone: What it recognizes is unknown.

Sequenced by immunoSEQ multiplex PCR; TCRdb stores in-frame clones only, minus some. This table has about 50,000 clones, roughly nine tenths appearing once. In germline, CDR1 is SNHLY, CDR2 FYNNEI. The CDR3 spans 15 residues. Trimming cost V 6 bases and J 2 bases; bases outside gene matches: 6. Sequencing was performed on naive CD8+ T cells sorted from blood. The chain is built from TRBV2 and TRBJ2-3, with 9 bases aligning to TRBD1. The TCR sequence derives from a human donor in good health. CDR3 nucleotides: TGTGCCAGCAGCGCCGGGACAGGGCTCACAGATACGCAGTATTTT. Translation: CASSAGTGLTDTQYF.